These 25 T cell receptor beta chains came from one sample sequenced in a study of T cell responses to AZD1222 COVID-19 vaccine. Using immunoSEQ multiplex PCR, the repertoire was profiled, and TCRdb retains in-frame clones only, with some absent. The data contain around 120,000 clones, approximately 90% of them singletons. Sequenced material: peripheral blood, taken 28 days after the second AZD1222 dose. These receptors were taken from an adult who received the AZD1222 COVID-19 vaccine.

V is TRBV28 and J is TRBJ2-7; D remains ambiguous. V lost 4 bases and J lost 3, with 1 base in between. This CDR3 has 10 amino acids. CDR1 and CDR2 (germline): MDHEN, SYDVKM. The CDR3 sequence: CASSYYEQYF. For the CDR3, the DNA is TGTGCCAGCAGTTACTACGAGCAGTACTTC. The entire variable domain, with the rest obtained from reference TRBV28 and TRBJ2-7, is as follows: DVKVTQSSRYLVKRTGEKVFLECVQDMDHENMFWYRQDPGLGLRLIYFSYDVKMKEKGDIPEGYSVSREKKERFSLILESASTNQTSMYLCASSYYEQYFGPGTRLTVT.

The chain is built from TRBV21-1 and TRBJ1-6; the tabulated D call, TRBD1, remains unverified against the DNA. TRBV21-1 constitutes a pseudogene. The CDR3 is 16 amino acids. CDR3 protein: CSPQKGPQGYNSPLHF. In nucleotides, the CDR3 is TGTAGCCCCCAAAAGGGCCCTCAGGGGTATAATTCACCCCTCCACTTT.

The chain recombines TRBV5-1 with TRBJ2-7; D perhaps matches TRBD2 (6 bases). Germline loops: CDR1 SGHRS, CDR2 YFSETQ. This CDR3 spans 14 amino acids. With 3 bases removed from V and 0 bases from J, the gap between germline ends came to 10 bases. The CDR3 sequence is CASSWRGSSYEQYF. CDR3 bases: TGCGCCAGCAGCTGGCGGGGAAGCTCCTACGAGCAGTACTTC.

This chain connects TRBV6-6 to TRBJ2-2, with 8 bases identical to TRBD2. V trimming: 5 bases; J trimming: 2 bases; junction bases outside the gene matches: 10. Germline lookup yields CDR1 MNHNY and CDR2 SVGAGI (reference sequence). The CDR3 covers 17 residues. The CDR3 nucleotides read TGTGCCAGCAGTCCGGGGGGACTAGGAATTAACACCGGGGAGCTGTTTTTT. This translates into CASSPGGLGINTGELFF.

J is TRBJ1-2 and V is TRBV27; no definite D call. Trimming removed 5 bases from V and 2 bases from J, with 15 bases in between. CDR3 length: 15 amino acids. CDR1 is MNHEY and CDR2 is SMNVEV in the germline V gene (reference sequence). CDR3 nucleotides: TGTGCCAGCAGTCCCCAGAGCCTGGGAAACTATGGCTACACCTTC. The encoded protein is CASSPQSLGNYGYTF.

V usage is TRBV5-1 and J usage is TRBJ1-6; D uncertain. The germline gives CDR1 SGHRS, CDR2 YFSETQ. Trimming shortened V by 8 bases and J by 8 bases, and 17 bases separated the two germline ends. The length of the CDR3 is 14 residues. The CDR3 reads CASRVGLGDSPLHF. In DNA, the CDR3 is TGCGCCAGTCGGGTAGGCCTCGGGGATTCACCCCTCCACTTT.

DNA for the CDR3: TGTGCCAGCAGCCAAGACGGCTTGAAGTCCTACAATGAGCAGTTCTTC. This codes for CASSQDGLKSYNEQFF. The chain is built from TRBV4-2 and TRBJ2-1; no definite D call. The V gene's germline CDR1 is LGHNA and CDR2 YNFKEQ. V was cut by 0 bases and J by 1 base, with 10 bases left in between. The CDR3 length is 16 residues.

The chain links TRBV6-5 to TRBJ2-7, with a possible D match to TRBD2 (5 bases). V shed 6 bases and J shed 2 bases, with 14 bases lying between them. Germline V lookup: CDR1 MNHEY, CDR2 SVGAGI. This CDR3 is built from 14 residues. The CDR3 region is CASRSGLTTYEQYF. The CDR3 nucleotides read TGTGCCAGCAGGTCGGGGTTAACTACCTACGAGCAGTACTTC.

J is TRBJ2-7 and V is TRBV27, with 9 bases that match TRBD1. Germline CDR1 reads MNHEY; CDR2 reads SMNVEV (reference sequence). J was trimmed by 5 bases and V by 0 bases; bases with no gene match: 2. This CDR3 has 14 residues. The CDR3 loop reads CASSLSGQGNEQYF. CDR3 coding DNA: TGTGCCAGCAGTTTATCGGGACAGGGCAACGAGCAGTACTTC.

The gene calls are TRBV27 and TRBJ2-6; the match to TRBD2 covers 7 bases. The CDR3 is 17 amino acids. J was trimmed by 0 bases and V by 6 bases; bases with no gene match: 8. CDR1 and CDR2 from the germline V gene are MNHEY and SMNVEV (reference sequence). The CDR3 DNA reads TGTGCCAGCAGGGCGGGGGACGTCGACTCTGGGGCCAACGTCCTGACTTTC. Translating gives CASRAGDVDSGANVLTF.

The chain combines TRBV5-1 with TRBJ2-5; 11 positions agree with TRBD1. CDR1 SGHRS and CDR2 YFSETQ come from the germline V gene. The CDR3 runs 15 residues. With V trimmed by 4 bases and J by 5 bases, 7 bases remained unmatched. CDR3 amino acids: CASSPRTGGFETQYF. The CDR3 DNA reads TGCGCCAGCAGCCCGAGGACAGGGGGCTTTGAGACCCAGTACTTC.

The CDR3 loop reads CASRGTVASPLHF. The CDR3 region has the DNA TGTGCCAGCAGGGGGACAGTAGCTTCACCCCTCCACTTT. V gene TRBV6-5 combines with J gene TRBJ1-6; 7 nucleotides align to TRBD1. The CDR3 totals 13 residues. V dropped 6 bases and J dropped 9; count of bases not matched to a gene: 5. CDR1 and CDR2 from the germline V gene are MNHEY and SVGAGI.

The chain couples TRBV2 to TRBJ2-7; TRBD2 matches at 8 bases. The CDR3 length is 14 residues. V gave up 4 bases and J gave up 1 base; unmatched junction bases: 3. Germline V gives CDR1 SNHLY, CDR2 FYNNEI. CDR3 loop: CASSATSASYEQYF. The CDR3 coding sequence is TGTGCCAGCAGTGCGACTAGCGCTTCCTACGAGCAGTACTTC.

The CDR3 here is CASNLRDRGLKNTGELFF. CDR3 sequence (DNA): TGTGCCAGCAACCTCCGGGACAGGGGATTAAAGAACACCGGGGAGCTGTTTTTT. This chain links TRBV7-9 with TRBJ2-2, with 10 bases identical to TRBD1. This CDR3 comprises 18 residues. J lost 1 base, V lost 7 bases, and 12 bases had no gene match. Germline assignment: CDR1 SEHNR and CDR2 FQNEAQ (reference sequence).

The chain links TRBV7-9 to TRBJ2-7; D is possibly TRBD1 (6 bases). This CDR3 contains 13 residues. The V gene lost 1 base and the J gene lost 5 bases, with 9 bases spanning the gap. Germline values: CDR1 SEHNR, CDR2 FQNEAQ (reference sequence). The CDR3 loop reads CASSLGGGDEQYF. CDR3 sequence (DNA): TGTGCCAGCAGCTTAGGTGGGGGCGACGAGCAGTACTTC.

The chain employs TRBV9 and TRBJ2-1, with 7 nucleotides matching TRBD2. The germline gives CDR1 SGDLS, CDR2 YYNGEE. V was clipped by 4 bases and J by 5 bases; unmatched bases: 9. This CDR3 is built from 15 residues. The CDR3 bases are TGTGCCAGCAGCAAGAGCGGGAACAGCGACAATGAGCAGTTCTTC. Translating it yields CASSKSGNSDNEQFF. Full variable domain (remainder filled in from reference TRBV9 and TRBJ2-1): DSGVTQTPKHLITATGQRVTLRCSPRSGDLSVYWYQQSLDQGLQFLIQYYNGEERAKGNILERFSAQQFPDLHSELNLSSLELGDSALYFCASSKSGNSDNEQFFGPGTRLTVL.

V is TRBV2 and J is TRBJ2-7; 8 bases align to TRBD1. Germline values: CDR1 SNHLY, CDR2 FYNNEI. With 7 bases clipped from V and 5 bases from J, the junction kept 16 bases outside the gene matches. CDR3 size: 16 residues. The CDR3 is CASTGAHGQGSHEQYF. For the CDR3, the DNA is TGTGCCAGCACCGGAGCCCACGGACAGGGATCCCACGAGCAGTACTTC.

This clone has only one observation. The chain's CDR3 is CASSGTTSTDTQYF. The CDR3 DNA follows: TGTGCCAGCAGTGGGACAACTAGCACAGATACGCAGTATTTT. The chain has TRBV28 and TRBJ2-3; the D gene is possibly TRBD1 (6 bases). V was shortened by 5 bases and J by 0 bases, with 9 bases between the two germline ends. Germline CDR1 reads MDHEN; CDR2 reads SYDVKM. The CDR3 has 14 amino acids.

This clone has more than one count but fewer than ten. The gene calls are TRBV10-1 and TRBJ2-7; D possibly corresponds to TRBD2 (6 bases). This CDR3 has 13 residues. Germline-derived CDR1 and CDR2 are WNHNN and SYGVQD (reference sequence). Trimming removed 8 bases from V and 3 bases from J, with 14 bases in between. CDR3: CASSAGRNYEQYF. DNA for the CDR3: TGCGCCAGCTCTGCGGGACGAAACTACGAGCAGTACTTC.

The CDR3 sequence: CASSPDGTGVNSPLHF. Here the CDR3 DNA reads TGTGCCAGCTCACCTGACGGGACAGGAGTGAATTCACCCCTCCACTTT. This chain links TRBV18 with TRBJ1-6, with 8 bases lining up with TRBD1. This CDR3 comprises 16 residues. The V gene end was trimmed by 3 bases and the J gene end by 7 bases; junction bases not matched to a gene: 8. Germline loops: CDR1 KGHSH, CDR2 LQKENI.

The chain uses TRBV2 and TRBJ2-1; D may correspond to TRBD1 or TRBD2 (5 bases each). This CDR3 has 17 amino acids. From germline, CDR1 is SNHLY and CDR2 FYNNEI. Between the trimmed V and J ends, which lost 7 bases and 0 bases, there was a span of 19 bases. CDR3 coding DNA: TGTGCCAGCACCAAGGGGACCGGAATTAGCTCCTACAATGAGCAGTTCTTC. This sequence encodes CASTKGTGISSYNEQFF.

This chain joins TRBV15 and TRBJ1-5, with TRBD1 matching over 7 bases. The germline V gene has CDR1 LNHNV and CDR2 YYDKDF (reference sequence). The V segment lost 6 bases and the J segment 4 bases; nucleotides outside the gene matches: 9. CDR3 length equals 15 residues. The CDR3: CATSKDRARNQPQHF. DNA for the CDR3: TGTGCCACCAGTAAAGACAGGGCTAGGAATCAGCCCCAGCATTTT.

The rearrangement uses TRBV4-1 and TRBJ1-5; D is ambiguous. Trimming stripped 1 base from V and 7 bases from J, with 8 bases between. This CDR3 spans 13 amino acids. Germline assignment: CDR1 MGHRA and CDR2 YSYEKL. CDR3 region: CASSQVPDQPQHF. DNA of the CDR3: TGCGCCAGCAGCCAAGTACCGGACCAGCCCCAGCATTTT.

The J gene is TRBJ1-3, the V gene TRBV12-3 or TRBV12-4; D is unresolved. This CDR3 comprises 13 residues. The V and J ends lost 3 bases and 1 base respectively, with 4 bases between them. Here the CDR3 DNA reads TGTGCCAGCAGTTTTCGGTCTGGAAACACCATATATTTT. Translated: CASSFRSGNTIYF.

Concerning this clone itself: The same CDR3 arises from other DNA sequences in this sample as well. The V gene is TRBV2, the J gene TRBJ1-6, with a tentative D call TRBD1 (5 bases). The germline V gene encodes CDR1 SNHLY and CDR2 FYNNEI. The V and J ends lost 4 bases and 5 bases respectively, with 6 bases between them. The length of the CDR3 is 13 residues. DNA of the CDR3: TGTGCCAGCAGTGGACAGAATAATTCACCCCTCCACTTT. Translation gives CASSGQNNSPLHF. Full variable domain (missing parts from reference TRBV2 and TRBJ1-6): EPEVTQTPSHQVTQMGQEVILRCVPISNHLYFYWYRQILGQKVEFLVSFYNNEISEKSEIFDDQFSVERPDGSNFTLKIRSTKLEDSAMYFCASSGQNNSPLHFGNGTRLTVT.